Below are 22 T cell receptor beta chains sequenced from a single sample in a study of CD8+ T cells in alopecia areata. cDNA serving as the sequencing template came from extracted, reverse transcribed RNA. Assay used: immunoSEQ multiplex PCR; TCRdb lists only in-frame clones, some missing. The sample shows under 20,000 clones, no singletons; the ten largest hold approximately 33%. Pooled cells of cutaneous lymph node origin were sorted on CD4, CD8alpha, NKG2D, NKG2ACE and other markers. The sequencing sample was made of CD8+ T cells sorted from a lymph node. The source is a C3H/HeJ mouse with alopecia areata. As its MHC haplotype, the strain has H2-k.

As to this clone: Gene names are mouse gene names. Read coverage stops 4 residues before the CDR3 terminus; the germline J gene supplies the remainder. V and J are TRBV13-2 and TRBJ2-7; 7 nucleotides match TRBD1. Germline values: CDR1 NNHNN, CDR2 SYGAGS (reference sequence). V lost 0 bases and J lost 0; bases outside the gene matches: 3. The CDR3 consists of 15 residues. The DNA read from the CDR3 is TGTGCCAGCGGTGATGCAAGGGACAGCTCCTAT. Its protein product is CASGDARDSSY. The CDR3 in its entirety is CASGDARDSSYEQYF.

This clone came up a few times. TCRdb's protein and the DNA translation differ at residue 13; the protein here comes from the DNA. Gene names are mouse gene names. Coverage ceases 3 residues before the CDR3 finishes, and the germline J gene fills in the end. The rearrangement joins TRBV13-2 to TRBJ1-6; a possible D gene is TRBD1 (6 bases). TRBJ1-6 counts as an open reading frame of uncertain function. The CDR3 length is 16 residues. Germline-derived CDR1 and CDR2 are NNHNN and SYGAGS (reference sequence). V lost 3 bases, J lost 0 bases, and 10 bases lay in between. The CDR3 DNA, read in part, is TGTGCCAGCGGTGGCAGGGGCCTTTCCTATAATTCGCCC. Its translation is CASGGRGLSYNSP. The entire CDR3 is CASGGRGLSYNSPLYF.

About this clone: Germline and genes: mouse. The observed sequence ends 4 residues before the CDR3 terminus, with the missing tail filled in from the germline J gene. V and J are TRBV13-1 and TRBJ2-3; D may be TRBD1 (6 bases). CDR3 length: 15 residues. The germline V gene encodes CDR1 NSHNY and CDR2 SYGAGN. V shed 3 bases and J shed 0 bases, with 11 bases lying between them. The CDR3 DNA, read in part, is TGTGCCAGCAGTGGGGTACAGGGTAGTGCAGAA. Amino acid sequence: CASSGVQGSAE. The entire CDR3 sequence reads CASSGVQGSAETLYF.

The table lists this clone with a few counts. Any gene name here is a mouse gene name. The observed sequence ends 4 residues before the CDR3 terminus, with the missing tail filled in from the germline J gene. The V and J genes are TRBV17 and TRBJ2-5, with TRBD1 identical over 8 bases. The germline CDR1 and CDR2 sequences are MNHDT and YYDKIL. The CDR3 runs to 15 residues. Unmatched junction bases numbered 1, after V lost 0 bases and J lost 2 bases. The part of the CDR3 DNA that was read is TGTGCTAGCAGTAGAGATACAGGGGGCCAAGAC. Its protein is CASSRDTGGQD. The entire CDR3 protein reads CASSRDTGGQDTQYF.

Worth noting for this clone: Genes here carry mouse names. CDR3 DNA (partial): TGTGCCAGCAGATCGACAGGGGGGAGGGCAGAA. Translation: CASRSTGGRAE. The whole CDR3 sequence reads CASRSTGGRAETLYF. The J gene is TRBJ2-3, the V gene TRBV19, with 9 bases aligning to TRBD1. The CDR3 extends 4 residues past the end of the read, so its final part is completed from the germline J gene. From germline, CDR1 is FNHDT and CDR2 SITEND (reference sequence). The J segment lost 3 bases and the V segment lost 5 bases, leaving 7 bases of the junction unmatched. This CDR3 spans 15 amino acids.

About this clone: Genes and germline are mouse. With the read ending 4 residues before the CDR3 end, the germline J gene is used to fill in that end. The chain has TRBV19 and TRBJ2-7; the match to TRBD1 covers 8 bases. The length of the CDR3 is 15 residues. The V segment lost 3 bases and the J segment 0 bases; nucleotides outside the gene matches: 5. The germline V gene encodes CDR1 FNHDT and CDR2 SITEND (reference sequence). The CDR3 bases that were read are TGTGCCAGCAGTACAGGGGGCAGGAGCTCCTAT. This translates into CASSTGGRSSY. The entire CDR3 is CASSTGGRSSYEQYF.

This clone was found many times. The gene names given are mouse names. The read ends 4 residues shy of where the CDR3 ends; the end is completed using the germline J gene. V gene TRBV13-1 combines with J gene TRBJ2-7; possible D gene TRBD1, 6 bases. Germline V gene sequence: CDR1 NSHNY, CDR2 SYGAGN. The CDR3 is 15 residues long. Trimming took 3 bases from V and 0 from J, leaving 13 bases between them. CDR3: CASSAGTFLSYEQYF. Incomplete CDR3 DNA: TGTGCCAGCAGTGCTGGGACATTCCTCTCCTAT.

About this clone itself: Genes and germline come from the mouse. The DNA ends 4 residues before the CDR3 does, and the rest of the CDR3 is filled in from the germline J gene. The chain combines TRBV15 with TRBJ2-3; 7 bases line up with TRBD2. Germline lookup yields CDR1 SGHND and CDR2 FRSKSL. The length of the CDR3 is 15 residues. The V gene end was trimmed by 6 bases and the J gene end by 1 base; junction bases not matched to a gene: 7. The CDR3 loop is CASSHRLGGAETLYF. The CDR3 DNA, read in part, is TGTGCCAGCAGCCACCGACTGGGAGGTGCAGAA.

Of note for this clone: Mouse germline and gene names are used. The read ends 4 residues early relative to the CDR3; the germline J gene fills the gap. The rearrangement links TRBV19 to TRBJ1-4, with D tentatively TRBD1 (6 bases). The CDR3 sequence is 15 residues long. V was shortened by 0 bases and J by 0 bases, with 6 bases between the two germline ends. CDR1 FNHDT and CDR2 SITEND come from the germline V gene (reference sequence). The CDR3 loop reads CASSIEGVSNERLFF. Partial CDR3 DNA: TGTGCCAGCAGTATAGAGGGGGTTTCCAACGAA.

This clone was counted a few times. Mouse names are used for the genes. This CDR3 is CASSQNWGGKDTQYF. The CDR3 bases that were read are TGTGCCAGCAGCCAAAACTGGGGGGGGAAAGAC. The rearrangement uses TRBV5 and TRBJ2-5; 10 bases fit TRBD2. The read falls 4 residues short of the CDR3 end, and the missing part is taken from the germline J gene. The germline V gene encodes CDR1 LGHNA and CDR2 YNLKQL (reference sequence). The CDR3 is 15 amino acids.

The sample holds many counts of this clone. The gene names here belong to mouse. The read falls 4 residues short of the CDR3 end, and the missing part is taken from the germline J gene. The chain joins TRBV13-1 to TRBJ1-1; possible D gene TRBD1, 6 bases. CDR1 is NSHNY and CDR2 is SYGAGN in the germline V gene. CDR3 size: 14 residues. Trimming took off 5 bases at V and 0 bases at J, with 11 bases between the two ends. The CDR3 loop is CASRRDTANTEVFF. The part of the CDR3 DNA that was read is TGTGCCAGCAGACGGGACACTGCAAACACA.

This clone was detected a few times. Each gene name is a mouse one. The read ends 4 residues early relative to the CDR3; the germline J gene fills the gap. The chain carries TRBV19 and TRBJ2-1, with TRBD2 identical over 9 bases. The germline CDR1 and CDR2 sequences are FNHDT and SITEND (reference sequence). With V trimmed by 2 bases and J by 3 bases, 3 bases remained unmatched. This CDR3 has 15 amino acids. The chain's CDR3 is CASSIPGGGYAEQFF. CDR3 bases read: TGTGCCAGCAGTATCCCTGGGGGGGGCTATGCT.

This clone was found a few times. Gene names denote mouse genes. Read sequence stops 4 residues before the CDR3 end, and the germline J gene provides the missing end. This sequence joins TRBV13-3 and TRBJ1-4; 7 bases map to TRBD1. CDR3 size: 14 residues. Trimming removed 2 bases from V and 5 bases from J; junction bases left unmatched: 3. Germline loops: CDR1 NNHDY, CDR2 SYVADS. The CDR3 here is CASSDRGQNERLFF. Partial CDR3 DNA: TGTGCCAGCAGTGACAGGGGACAGAACGAA.

This clone was detected ten times or more. At residue 12, the DNA translation does not agree with TCRdb's protein; the protein displayed here is the one encoded by the DNA. Mouse gene names apply. The sequenced fragment ends 3 residues before the CDR3 boundary, so the rest is inferred from the germline J gene. This sequence joins TRBV13-3 and TRBJ1-3; TRBD1 might be the D (6 bases). Germline V lookup: CDR1 NNHDY, CDR2 SYVADS. The germline V and J ends were trimmed by 3 bases and 1 base, with 11 bases remaining between them. CDR3 size: 15 residues. The sequenced CDR3 bases are TGTGCCAGCAGTGGGCCCGACAGGTCTGGAAATACG. It is translated as CASSGPDRSGNT. The entire CDR3 is CASSGPDRSGNTLYF. Full variable domain (remainder filled in from reference TRBV13-3 and TRBJ1-3): EAAVTQSPRSKVAVTGGKVTLSCHQTNNHDYMYWYRQDTGHGLRLIHYSYVADSTEKGDIPDGYKASRPSQENFSLILELASLSQTAVYFCASSGPDRSGNTLYFGEGSRLIVV.

A note on this clone: Mouse germline and gene names are used. The CDR3 extends 4 residues past the end of the read, so its final part is completed from the germline J gene. V and J are TRBV13-1 and TRBJ2-5; 9 bases fit TRBD1. The CDR3 covers 14 residues. The germline V gene encodes CDR1 NSHNY and CDR2 SYGAGN. The CDR3 bases that were read are TGTGCCAGCAGTGATGACAGGGGGCGAGAC. Translating it yields CASSDDRGRD. The CDR3 reads in full as CASSDDRGRDTQYF.

This clone was found a few times. The gene names given are mouse names. CDR3 DNA (partial): TGTGCCAGCAGTGACAGGAGTTTTAACCAAGAC. Translated: CASSDRSFNQD. The full-length CDR3 reads as CASSDRSFNQDTQYF. The chain carries TRBV13-3 and TRBJ2-5; no definite D call. The read ends 4 residues before the CDR3 terminus; that terminus is restored from the germline J gene. V shed 2 bases and J shed 0 bases, with 10 bases lying between them. Germline loops: CDR1 NNHDY, CDR2 SYVADS. This CDR3 contains 15 residues.

This clone was counted many times. Gene names are the mouse ones. The read halts 4 residues ahead of the CDR3 end, with the missing end drawn from the germline J gene. V and J are TRBV1 and TRBJ2-1; TRBD2 agrees at 8 bases. This CDR3 region has 13 residues. The V gene's germline CDR1 is NSQYPW and CDR2 LRSPGD (reference sequence). The covered CDR3 bases are TGCACCTGCAGTGCGGGGGGGCGGGCT. Encoded protein: CTCSAGGRA. The CDR3 in full is CTCSAGGRAEQFF.

This clone was seen ten or more times. Gene and germline names: mouse. With the read ending 4 residues before the CDR3 end, the germline J gene is used to fill in that end. This chain links TRBV13-3 with TRBJ2-5, with D possibly being TRBD1 (7 bases). Germline CDR1 reads NNHDY; CDR2 reads SYVADS. This CDR3 contains 14 residues. The germline V and J ends were trimmed by 4 bases and 2 bases, with 11 bases remaining between them. CDR3 sequence reads: CASSSRGLQDTQYF. The DNA read from the CDR3 is TGTGCCAGCAGTTCTAGGGGGCTCCAAGAC.

A word on this clone: The listed genes are named as in mouse. Read coverage stops 4 residues before the CDR3 terminus; the germline J gene supplies the remainder. The genes are TRBV19 and TRBJ2-3; TRBD1 matches at 9 bases. This CDR3 region has 15 residues. V lost 4 bases to trimming and J lost 3 bases; unmatched junction nucleotides: 6. The germline gives CDR1 FNHDT, CDR2 SITEND (reference sequence). The CDR3 region is CASSFGQGWAETLYF. The CDR3 bases that were read are TGTGCCAGCAGTTTCGGACAGGGGTGGGCAGAA.

This clone has just a few counts. Gene names refer to mouse genes. The read is 4 residues too short to cover the CDR3 end, so that end is filled in from the germline J gene. Other DNA sequences in this sample translate to the same CDR3. The chain uses TRBV13-3 and TRBJ2-7, with 9 positions matching TRBD2. Germline values: CDR1 NNHDY, CDR2 SYVADS. J lost 0 bases, V lost 5 bases, and 6 bases had no gene match. The length of the CDR3 is 15 residues. The CDR3 here is CASSPGLGSSYEQYF. CDR3 DNA, as far as it was read: TGTGCCAGCAGCCCCGGACTGGGGAGCTCCTAT.

A remark on this clone: TCRdb's protein sequence differs at residue 12 from the translated DNA; the protein presented here follows the DNA. The gene names here belong to mouse. The read falls 3 residues short of the CDR3 end, and the missing part is taken from the germline J gene. V is TRBV19 and J is TRBJ1-6; the D gene is possibly TRBD1 (6 bases). TRBJ1-6 qualifies as an ORF whose function is uncertain. The germline V gene has CDR1 FNHDT and CDR2 SITEND (reference sequence). The CDR3 totals 15 residues. The V gene lost 4 bases and the J gene lost 0 bases, with 8 bases spanning the gap. The CDR3 bases that were read are TGTGCCAGCAGTCAGGGGTTTTCCTATAATTCGCCC. Amino acids: CASSQGFSYNSP. The CDR3 as a whole reads CASSQGFSYNSPLYF.

The sample holds many counts of this clone. At residue 12, the TCRdb amino acid sequence and the translated nucleotide sequence differ, so the protein here is the DNA translation. The listed genes are named as in mouse. The read finishes 3 residues shy of the CDR3 end, and the germline J gene is used to complete it. This rearrangement joins TRBV13-3 to TRBJ1-6, with TRBD1 as a possible D gene (6 bases). TRBJ1-6 is filed as an ORF, its function uncertain. The CDR3 is made up of 15 amino acids. Germline-derived CDR1 and CDR2 are NNHDY and SYVADS. V was pared by 0 bases and J by 2 bases, with 6 bases between. The CDR3 loop reads CASSDGTAYNSPLYF. The DNA read from the CDR3 is TGTGCCAGCAGTGATGGGACAGCCTATAATTCGCCC.